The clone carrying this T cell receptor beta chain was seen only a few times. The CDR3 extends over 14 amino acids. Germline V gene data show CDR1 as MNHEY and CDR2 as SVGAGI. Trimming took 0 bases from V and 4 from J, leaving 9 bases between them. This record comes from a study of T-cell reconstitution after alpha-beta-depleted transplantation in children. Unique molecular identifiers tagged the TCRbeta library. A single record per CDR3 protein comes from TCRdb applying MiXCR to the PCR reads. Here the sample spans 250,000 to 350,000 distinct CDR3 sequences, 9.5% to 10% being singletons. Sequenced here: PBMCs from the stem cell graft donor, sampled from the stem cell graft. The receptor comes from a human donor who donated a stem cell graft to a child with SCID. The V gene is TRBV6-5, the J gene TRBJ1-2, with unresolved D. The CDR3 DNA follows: TGTGCCAGCAGTTACTCGCCGGGCTTCTATGGCTACACCTTC. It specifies CASSYSPGFYGYTF.